This T cell receptor (beta chain) was sequenced in a study of T cells after yellow fever vaccination. Findings and limits, study-wide: Subsequent booster samples again held most clones from primary vaccination (just under 98% CD4, roughly 91% CD8). Weaker, the secondary response had a peak occurring faster, on day 5 versus 15.

TCRdb processed the 5' RACE reads anew with MiXCR; each CDR3 protein has one entry. The sample has about 340,000 distinct CDR3 sequences; 8.7% are singletons. This clonotype appeared a few times. Its antigen remains unknown. The length of the CDR3 is 12 residues. Trimming pared 6 bases from V and 1 base from J, leaving 9 bases between. CDR1 and CDR2 from the germline V gene are DFQATT and SNEGSKA (reference sequence). This chain links TRBV20-1 with TRBJ1-2; the D is unclear. This receptor was obtained from a man aged 18 to 30 who received the YFV17D yellow fever vaccine. The sample here was PBMCs, taken on the day of the first yellow fever vaccination. CDR3 sequence (DNA): TGCAGTGCCCCGACATATAACTATGGCTACACCTTC. Translating it yields CSAPTYNYGYTF.